The 24 T cell receptor beta chains presented below share a single source sample, sequenced in a study of tumor-infiltrating lymphocytes in primary liver carcinoma. TCR beta cDNA was made from 400 to 500 ng total RNA with a constant-region primer. Slightly modified ARM-PCR, run as three nested multiplex PCR rounds, produced the TCR beta libraries. Running roughly 10 cycles apiece, the first two PCR rounds relied on TRBV1-TRBV30 forward primers together with a C-beta reverse primer. Each CDR3 protein is one row after TCRdb ran MiXCR on the multiplex PCR reads. The repertoire has roughly 120,000 distinct CDR3 sequences, 64% of them found once; the top ten carry more than 7%. Starting material for RNA and DNA co-extraction consisted of about 20-33 mg of unsorted bulk tissue. Material: liver tumor tissue from sampling region 3. Subset in this sample: tumor region T3, left-lateral pole. These receptor sequences come from a woman in her fifties or sixties with primary liver carcinoma and hepatitis B virus infection.

In the case of this clonotype: Relative to the germline gene, one junction end is altered; a read error may explain this. The rearrangement links TRBV11-2 to TRBJ2-3, with D perhaps given as TRBD1 or TRBD2 (5 bases each). The CDR3 runs to 15 residues. Germline V gene data show CDR1 as SGHAT and CDR2 as FQNNGV. CDR3 coding DNA: TGTGCCAGCAGCCTAGAGGGCAGGAGCACAGGTACGCAGTATTTT. This encodes CASSLEGRSTGTQYF.

Comment on this clonotype: A single base separates this from a much larger clone, so it may be a read error. The V call is TRBV28, the J call TRBJ2-7; maybe TRBD2 (6 bases). Per germline, CDR1 MDHEN and CDR2 SYDVKM. The CDR3 covers 15 residues. DNA of the CDR3: TGTGCCAGCGGTTTAGCGGCGAGTGATGTGGGCGAGCAGTACTTC. It codes for CASGLAASDVGEQYF.

The chain uses TRBV14 and TRBJ2-7; perhaps TRBD1 as D (5 bases). Germline V gives CDR1 SGHDN, CDR2 FVKESK. Trimming shortened V by 7 bases and J by 3 bases, and 22 bases separated the two germline ends. CDR3 length: 16 amino acids. The CDR3 nucleotides are TGTGCCAGCAACACTGCACTGGGGAAGGGGCACTACGAGCAGTACGTC. This codes for CASNTALGKGHYEQYV.

Note on this clonotype: Here the CDR3 omits its conserved ending phenylalanine or tryptophan, so a read error is the likely source. The CDR3 coding sequence is TGCAGTGCCCCTCGACTGGCTAACGAGCAGTACTTA. Translated: CSAPRLANEQYL. The V call is TRBV20-1, the J call TRBJ2-7; D not certain. Trimming removed 6 bases from V and 5 bases from J, with 14 bases in between. The CDR3 runs 12 residues. Germline lookup yields CDR1 DFQATT and CDR2 SNEGSKA (reference sequence).

With regard to this clonotype: It may be a read error: a sequence one base away is much more abundant. This CDR3 fails to terminate in the conserved phenylalanine or tryptophan, so it likely reflects a read error. The rearrangement joins TRBV7-3 to TRBJ2-3; D possibly corresponds to TRBD2 (5 bases). CDR1 and CDR2 from the germline V gene are SGHTA and FQGTGA. This CDR3 is 13 amino acids long. V gave up 2 bases and J gave up 2 bases, with 5 bases separating them. CDR3 sequence: CASSLDYTDTQYL. CDR3 nucleotides: TGTGCCAGCAGCTTAGACTACACAGATACGCAGTATTTG.

This clonotype was picked up one time. An end of the junction differs from the germline gene, which may be a read error. This chain connects TRBV4-1 to TRBJ2-1, with TRBD2 matching 10 bases. Germline-derived CDR1 and CDR2 are MGHRA and YSYEKL. The CDR3 has 15 residues. The CDR3 nucleotides are TGCGCCAGCACCAGCGGGAGGGCCGGAGGCCATGAGCAATTCTTC. Translating it yields CASTSGRAGGHEQFF.

This clonotype is judged medium-sized. V gene TRBV6-5 combines with J gene TRBJ1-1; D call uncertain. CDR1 is MNHEY, CDR2 SVGAGI, per germline. Deletions cut 2 bases from V and 4 bases from J, with 8 bases between. There are 13 residues in the CDR3. The CDR3 DNA reads TGTGCCAGCAGTTACCGAGGGCCCACTGAAGCTTTCTTT. Its protein is CASSYRGPTEAFF.

The chain recombines TRBV11-2 with TRBJ2-1, with D hard to call. The V gene lost 5 bases and the J gene lost 8 bases, with 19 bases spanning the gap. The CDR3 sequence is 15 residues long. The germline V gene has CDR1 SGHAT and CDR2 FQNNGV. The CDR3: CASSHTGGSLYEQFF. The CDR3 DNA reads TGTGCCAGCAGCCATACTGGCGGTAGCTTGTATGAGCAGTTCTTC.

Concerning this clonotype itself: A much more abundant neighbour one base away suggests this may be a read error. The V call is TRBV6-5, the J call TRBJ2-4, with 9 bases matching TRBD1. Germline CDR1 reads MNHEY; CDR2 reads SVGAGI. The CDR3 sequence is 15 residues long. CDR3 sequence reads: CPSQRVGQGKNIQYF. Written as DNA, the CDR3 is TGTCCCAGCCAAAGGGTGGGACAGGGCAAAAACATTCAGTACTTC.

In the case of this clonotype: One junction end disagrees with the germline gene, perhaps due to a read error. This chain connects TRBV11-3 to TRBJ2-3; a weak D match, TRBD1 (6 bases). This CDR3 has 14 residues. Looked up from germline, CDR1 is SGHNT and CDR2 is YENEEA. The DNA of the CDR3 is TGTGCCAGCAGCCGCCCCGGACGGACAGATACGCAACATTTT. Encoded protein: CASSRPGRTDTQHF.

Concerning this clonotype itself: One end of the junction is discordant with germline, which a read error may explain. The V and J genes are TRBV11-1 and TRBJ1-4; the D gene is possibly TRBD1 (5 bases). The CDR3 runs to 13 residues. The germline CDR1 and CDR2 sequences are SGHAT and FQDESV (reference sequence). CDR3 in amino acids: CASSKGTSEKLFF. The CDR3, as DNA: TGTGCCAGCAGCAAGGGGACTAGTGAAAAACTGTTTTTT.

Remarks on this clonotype: At one end the junction does not follow the germline gene, possibly because of a read error. This chain connects TRBV11-3 to TRBJ2-7; D gene ambiguous. The CDR3 sequence is 15 residues long. Germline lookup yields CDR1 SGHNT and CDR2 YENEEA. The DNA of the CDR3 is TGCACCTGCAGCCTGGAACCCCTAGGGATCTACGAGCAGTACTTC. Translating it yields CTCSLEPLGIYEQYF.

This clonotype was seen many times. In DNA, the CDR3 is TGTGCCAGCAGCAGAGGACAGGGGGATACGCAGTATTTT. Its translation is CASSRGQGDTQYF. V and J are TRBV5-5 and TRBJ2-3, with 9 bases lining up with TRBD1. V dropped 4 bases and J dropped 6; count of bases not matched to a gene: 3. The CDR3 is made up of 13 amino acids. CDR1 SGHKS and CDR2 YYEKEE come from the germline V gene (reference sequence).

This clonotype was seen more than once but under ten times. The chain carries TRBV5-1 and TRBJ2-1; D remains unclear. Per germline, CDR1 SGHRS and CDR2 YFSETQ. The CDR3 loop spans 14 amino acids. With 4 bases removed from V and 6 bases from J, the gap between germline ends came to 14 bases. The CDR3 here is CASSPSSSSNEQFF. The CDR3 coding sequence is TGCGCCAGCAGCCCATCTTCTAGTTCCAATGAGCAGTTCTTC. The entire variable domain, with the rest obtained from reference TRBV5-1 and TRBJ2-1, is as follows: KAGVTQTPRYLIKTRGQQVTLSCSPISGHRSVSWYQQTPGQGLQFLFEYFSETQRNKGNFPGRFSGRQFSNSRSEMNVSTLELGDSALYLCASSPSSSSNEQFFGPGTRLTVL.

The genes are TRBV5-4 and TRBJ2-1; D perhaps matches TRBD2 (5 bases). V was shortened by 1 base and J by 9 bases, with 14 bases between the two germline ends. CDR3 length: 14 amino acids. Germline V lookup: CDR1 SGHNT, CDR2 YYREEE (reference sequence). The CDR3 sequence: CASSLSRTSGEQFF. The CDR3, as DNA: TGTGCCAGCAGCTTGTCCAGGACCAGCGGTGAGCAGTTCTTC.

Turning to this clonotype: This may be a read error, as it is one base from a much larger clone. The V and J genes are TRBV11-2 and TRBJ1-1; D gene uncertain. Germline V gene lookup returns CDR1 SGHAT and CDR2 FQNNGV. CDR3 length equals 13 residues. CDR3 nucleotides: TGTGCCAGCAGCTACCCGCCAAGCACTGAAGCTGTCTTT. It yields the protein CASSYPPSTEAVF.

This chain links TRBV11-2 with TRBJ1-2; D may be TRBD1 (5 bases). V lost 8 bases to trimming and J lost 8 bases, with 18 bases between them. The CDR3 covers 13 residues. Germline V gives CDR1 SGHAT, CDR2 FQNNGV. CDR3 loop: CASRHDGGGGYTF. The CDR3 DNA reads as TGTGCCAGCCGCCACGATGGGGGTGGAGGCTACACCTTC.

Comment on this clonotype: Its ends do not fully match the called genes, so a read error is possible. V and J are TRBV6-1 and TRBJ2-1; TRBD2 agrees at 8 bases. The CDR3 length is 14 residues. Germline-derived CDR1 and CDR2 are MNHNS and SASEGT. The CDR3 region is CTTGAGDSYDEHFF. The CDR3 DNA reads as TGTACCACCGGAGCGGGGGACTCCTACGATGAGCACTTCTTC.

Concerning this clonotype itself: At one boundary the junction diverges from the germline segment, which might be a read error. The rearrangement uses TRBV11-3 and TRBJ2-1, with 10 bases that match TRBD2. This CDR3 region has 17 residues. Germline CDR1 is SGHNT and CDR2 is YENEEA. CDR3 loop: CASSPRSGLAAYNEQFF. CDR3 DNA sequence: TGTGCCAGCAGCCCAAGATCCGGACTAGCGGCCTACAACGAGCAGTTCTTC. Using reference TRBV11-3 and TRBJ2-1 for the parts outside the CDR3, the full variable domain is EAGVVQSPRYKIIEKKQPVAFWCNPISGHNTLYWYLQNLGQGPELLIRYENEEAVDDSQLPKDRFSAERLKGVDSTLKIQPAELGDSAVYLCASSPRSGLAAYNEQFFGPGTRLTVL.

By share, this clonotype ranks as medium-sized. V is TRBV11-2 and J is TRBJ1-6; 7 bases line up with TRBD1. The V gene end was trimmed by 3 bases and the J gene end by 7 bases; junction bases not matched to a gene: 6. The CDR3 has 15 residues. The germline V gene encodes CDR1 SGHAT and CDR2 FQNNGV. CDR3 in DNA: TGTGCCAGCAGCTTGGCCGGGACAGAAAATTCACCCCTCCACTTT. Residues: CASSLAGTENSPLHF.

This clonotype has only a few counts. One junction end does not reproduce the germline sequence, and a read error may be involved. The chain is built from TRBV28 and TRBJ1-2; 10 nucleotides align to TRBD1. The CDR3 has 15 amino acids. In germline, CDR1 is MDHEN, CDR2 SYDVKM. For the CDR3, the DNA is TGTGCCAGCAGTGCGTCGACAGGGGGCTTTTATGACTACACCTTC. It translates to CASSASTGGFYDYTF.

This clonotype was counted ten times or more. The chain uses TRBV6-6 and TRBJ2-4; D might be TRBD1 or TRBD2, each matching 5 bases. CDR1 is MNHNY, CDR2 SVGAGI, per germline (reference sequence). Between the trimmed V and J ends, which lost 8 bases and 6 bases, there was a span of 17 bases. The CDR3 extends over 14 amino acids. The CDR3 sequence is CASAPGRAVNIQYF. The CDR3 bases are TGTGCCAGCGCCCCAGGGAGAGCGGTAAACATTCAGTACTTC.

There are many counts of this clonotype. The chain carries TRBV5-1 and TRBJ2-3, with TRBD2 matching over 10 bases. Germline CDR1 SGHRS, CDR2 YFSETQ. This CDR3 contains 18 residues. Trimming took 4 bases from V and 0 from J; bases not matched to a gene: 11. The CDR3 region is CASSLVPGLAQSTDTQYF. CDR3 nucleotides: TGCGCCAGCAGCCTAGTCCCGGGACTAGCGCAAAGCACAGATACGCAGTATTTT.

V usage is TRBV11-2 and J usage is TRBJ2-5, with a tentative D call TRBD2 (5 bases). CDR1 SGHAT and CDR2 FQNNGV come from the germline V gene. The CDR3 covers 16 residues. V was trimmed by 7 bases and J by 4 bases, leaving 22 bases between them. CDR3 residues: CASNYSHGSVRETQYF. Written as DNA, the CDR3 is TGTGCCAGCAACTACTCCCATGGTAGCGTGAGAGAGACCCAGTACTTC.